The subject of this entry is one TCR beta chain. Original processing methods: Amplification of reference gene primers provided the estimated nucleated cell counts. Here immunoSEQ multiplex PCR was the method, and the copy in TCRdb shows in-frame clones only, minus some. The D gene and trimming were derived from the DNA, and the V and J assignments and clone size from that table. In the table there are roughly 150,000 clones, 79% of which are singletons. The sample is drawn from a study of blood T cell repertoires in COVID-19. Study-level background: COVID-19 samples, acute and convalescent, were from the United States, Italy and Spain. The analysed material was cDNA or gDNA that came from T cells, B-cell-depleted T cells, or PBMCs.

Followed over time, Seattle patients had been enrolled while infection was active. V trimming: 0 bases; J trimming: 4 bases; junction bases outside the gene matches: 5. The CDR3 runs 16 residues. CDR1 SGHRS and CDR2 YFSETQ come from the germline V gene. The specimen sequenced was peripheral blood. The clonotype was recovered from a woman aged 55-69 years with COVID-19, enrolled during active disease. This rearrangement joins TRBV5-1 to TRBJ1-3; 9 positions agree with TRBD1. DNA for the CDR3: TGCGCCAGCAGCTTGGAGGGGACAGGGATCGGAAACACCATATATTTT. Protein: CASSLEGTGIGNTIYF.